Listed here are 32 T cell receptor beta chains from one sample, sequenced in a study of shared clonotypes between healthy human individuals. Sequenced by immunoSEQ multiplex PCR; TCRdb stores in-frame clones only, minus some. The sample carries roughly 2,000,000 clones, approximately 95% recorded once. Naivety among CD8 cells was defined by CD45RO negativity and positive CCR7 selection, thereby excluding terminally differentiated effector memory CD45RA+ cells. The sample comprised naive CD8+ T cells sorted from blood. These receptors originate from a man aged 18 to 30 in good health.

The chain joins TRBV19 to TRBJ1-1, with D unresolved. CDR1 is LNHDA, CDR2 SQIVND, per germline (reference sequence). The CDR3 loop spans 11 amino acids. Trimming stripped 9 bases from V and 1 base from J, with 6 bases between. The DNA of the CDR3 is TGTGCCAGCGGGTCGAACACTGAAGCTTTCTTT. Its translation is CASGSNTEAFF. Together with reference TRBV19 and TRBJ1-1, the CDR3 gives the full variable domain: DGGITQSPKYLFRKEGQNVTLSCEQNLNHDAMYWYRQDPGQGLRLIYYSQIVNDFQKGDIAEGYSVSREKKESFPLTVTSAQKNPTAFYLCASGSNTEAFFGQGTRLTVV.

The V and J genes are TRBV27 and TRBJ2-2; the D gene is possibly TRBD2 (5 bases). The germline V gene encodes CDR1 MNHEY and CDR2 SMNVEV (reference sequence). V shed 8 bases and J shed 1 base, with 11 bases lying between them. The CDR3 extends over 14 amino acids. The CDR3 spells CASANGVNTGELFF. The CDR3 DNA follows: TGTGCCAGCGCTAACGGGGTGAACACCGGGGAGCTGTTTTTT.

In regard to this clone: One base away lies a much larger clone, so this may be a sequencing read error. The sample carries other DNA sequences with the same CDR3. The chain recombines TRBV7-8 with TRBJ2-2; D is unresolved. CDR1 is SGHVS, CDR2 FQNEAQ, per germline. Trimming took off 2 bases at V and 2 bases at J, with 0 bases between the two ends. The CDR3 is 12 residues long. The CDR3 DNA reads TGTGCCAGCAGCTTAAACACCGGGGAGCTGTTTTTT. Translating it yields CASSLNTGELFF. Combining the CDR3 with reference TRBV7-8 and TRBJ2-2 gives the whole variable domain GAGVSQSPRYKVAKRGQDVALRCDPISGHVSLFWYQQALGQGPEFLTYFQNEAQLDKSGLPSDRFFAERPEGSVSTLKIQRTQQEDSAVYLCASSLNTGELFFGEGSRLTVL.

The chain recombines TRBV14 with TRBJ1-2; D is undetermined. Per the germline V gene, CDR1 is SGHDN and CDR2 is FVKESK. The CDR3 runs to 13 residues. Trimming took 1 base from V and 7 from J, leaving 10 bases between them. CDR3 in amino acids: CASSQVMGFGYTF. The CDR3 nucleotides read TGTGCCAGCAGCCAAGTAATGGGTTTTGGCTACACCTTC.

The chain has TRBV2 and TRBJ2-5; TRBD1 agrees at 7 bases. The CDR3 is 14 residues long. The germline V gene has CDR1 SNHLY and CDR2 FYNNEI. J was trimmed by 1 base and V by 7 bases; bases with no gene match: 6. For the CDR3, the DNA is TGTGCCAGCAAGAGACAGGGATCCCAAGAGACCCAGTACTTC. This codes for CASKRQGSQETQYF.

The V gene is TRBV5-6, the J gene TRBJ2-1; D is unclear. CDR1 SGHDT and CDR2 YYEEEE come from the germline V gene. Trimming pared 4 bases from V and 4 bases from J, leaving 9 bases between. The CDR3 sequence is 13 residues long. The CDR3 protein is CASSPTHYNEQFF. CDR3 DNA: TGTGCCAGCAGCCCAACACATTACAATGAGCAGTTCTTC.

The chain recombines TRBV27 with TRBJ2-7, with TRBD1 matching 10 bases. In germline, CDR1 is MNHEY, CDR2 SMNVEV (reference sequence). Unmatched junction bases numbered 9, after V lost 5 bases and J lost 5 bases. The CDR3 runs to 15 residues. In nucleotides, the CDR3 is TGTGCCAGCAGTGCGCCGGGACAGGGGATACACGAGCAGTACTTC. Amino acids: CASSAPGQGIHEQYF.

A remark on this clone: This CDR3 is also generated by other DNA sequences in the sample. In nucleotides, the CDR3 is TGTGCCAGCAGTTGGGCCGGGACCTACGAGCAGTACTTC. Translation gives CASSWAGTYEQYF. The chain uses TRBV27 and TRBJ2-7, with a weak D call TRBD2 (5 bases). CDR1 and CDR2 from the germline V gene are MNHEY and SMNVEV (reference sequence). Trimming took 4 bases from V and 2 from J, leaving 9 bases between them. CDR3 size: 13 residues.

The chain joins TRBV11-2 to TRBJ1-2; 10 bases line up with TRBD1. With V trimmed by 4 bases and J by 0 bases, 5 bases remained unmatched. Germline CDR1 is SGHAT and CDR2 is FQNNGV. The CDR3 runs 16 residues. The CDR3 protein is CASSSTGGAANYGYTF. The CDR3 DNA is TGTGCCAGCAGCTCGACAGGGGGCGCAGCTAACTATGGCTACACCTTC.

The chain combines TRBV5-1 with TRBJ2-7, with D unresolved. The V and J ends lost 4 bases and 3 bases respectively, with 17 bases between them. This CDR3 contains 15 residues. In germline, CDR1 is SGHRS, CDR2 YFSETQ. The CDR3 DNA reads TGCGCCAGCAGCCTAGACACCTCACTGAGCTACGAGCAGTACTTC. This sequence encodes CASSLDTSLSYEQYF.

V and J are TRBV5-1 and TRBJ1-3; D is ambiguous. Trimming took off 4 bases at V and 3 bases at J, with 5 bases between the two ends. Looked up from germline, CDR1 is SGHRS and CDR2 is YFSETQ. This CDR3 comprises 12 residues. The DNA for the CDR3 is TGCGCCAGCAGCCCTTTTGGAAACACCATATATTTT. Its translation: CASSPFGNTIYF. Based on the CDR3 plus reference TRBV5-1 and TRBJ1-3, the full variable domain is KAGVTQTPRYLIKTRGQQVTLSCSPISGHRSVSWYQQTPGQGLQFLFEYFSETQRNKGNFPGRFSGRQFSNSRSEMNVSTLELGDSALYLCASSPFGNTIYFGEGSWLTVV.

This clone appeared a few times. V and J are TRBV6-5 and TRBJ1-6; 7 bases are shared with TRBD1. This CDR3 is built from 15 residues. The germline gives CDR1 MNHEY, CDR2 SVGAGI. V lost 2 bases, J lost 6 bases, and 4 bases stayed unmatched. Written as DNA, the CDR3 is TGTGCCAGCAGTTACGAGGGGGCTGGTAATTCACCCCTCCACTTT. Translating it yields CASSYEGAGNSPLHF.

The chain couples TRBV27 to TRBJ2-1; 7 bases fit TRBD1. The germline gives CDR1 MNHEY, CDR2 SMNVEV (reference sequence). This CDR3 is 17 amino acids long. The junction had 22 bases not matched to a gene; V was cut back by 9 bases and J by 8 bases. The chain's CDR3 is CASGTKQGSHPWYEQFF. In nucleotides, the CDR3 is TGTGCCAGTGGAACAAAACAGGGGTCCCACCCATGGTATGAGCAGTTCTTC.

On this clone: The same CDR3 can be traced to other DNA sequences in this sample. This sequence joins TRBV9 and TRBJ2-7; possible D gene TRBD1, 6 bases. This CDR3 contains 13 residues. The germline CDR1 and CDR2 sequences are SGDLS and YYNGEE. Trimming took 1 base from V and 3 from J, leaving 8 bases between them. The CDR3 protein is CASSVQTGYEQYF. The CDR3 nucleotides are TGTGCCAGCAGCGTACAGACAGGCTACGAGCAGTACTTC.

The V and J genes are TRBV11-2 and TRBJ1-1; 7 bases align to TRBD1. This CDR3 is 16 amino acids long. Germline CDR1 reads SGHAT; CDR2 reads FQNNGV. Germline trimming cut 4 bases from V and 1 base from J; bases unmatched to any gene: 9. The CDR3 protein is CASSSGTVGTNTEAFF. CDR3 nucleotides: TGTGCCAGCAGCTCTGGGACAGTAGGAACGAACACTGAAGCTTTCTTT.

The chain links TRBV25-1 to TRBJ2-3; D ambiguous. The CDR3 runs to 15 residues. Trimming shortened V by 1 base and J by 0 bases, and 8 bases separated the two germline ends. Per the germline V gene, CDR1 is MGHDK and CDR2 is SYGVNS. The CDR3 bases are TGTGCCAGCAGTGAATCCCCTCGGAGCACAGATACGCAGTATTTT. It is translated as CASSESPRSTDTQYF. The full variable domain, completed using reference TRBV25-1 and TRBJ2-3, is EADIYQTPRYLVIGTGKKITLECSQTMGHDKMYWYQQDPGMELHLIHYSYGVNSTEKGDLSSESTVSRIRTEHFPLTLESARPSHTSQYLCASSESPRSTDTQYFGPGTRLTVL.

The chain combines TRBV28 with TRBJ1-5; no firm D call. The CDR3 has 15 residues. Germline assignment: CDR1 MDHEN and CDR2 SYDVKM. V gave up 2 bases and J gave up 5 bases, with 13 bases separating them. The CDR3 spells CASSLRASVDQPQHF. In nucleotides, the CDR3 is TGTGCCAGCAGTTTACGGGCATCGGTGGATCAGCCCCAGCATTTT.

The chain links TRBV6-1 to TRBJ1-3; D is possibly TRBD1 (5 bases). V dropped 1 base and J dropped 1 base, with 11 bases sitting between them. CDR1 and CDR2 from the germline V gene are MNHNS and SASEGT. The CDR3 has 16 amino acids. CDR3: CASSEGSGGSGNTIYF. In nucleotides, the CDR3 is TGTGCCAGCAGTGAAGGATCGGGGGGGTCTGGAAACACCATATATTTT.

This clone has a single count. V and J are TRBV25-1 and TRBJ2-1; D call uncertain. This CDR3 comprises 10 residues. V shed 7 bases and J shed 10 bases, with 8 bases lying between them. CDR1 is MGHDK, CDR2 SYGVNS, per germline. Written as DNA, the CDR3 is TGTGCCAGCATGGATGTGGAGCAGTTCTTC. Its protein product is CASMDVEQFF.

This chain links TRBV25-1 with TRBJ2-1, with D perhaps given as TRBD1 or TRBD2 (6 bases each). The CDR3 extends over 16 amino acids. Trimming stripped 3 bases from V and 2 bases from J, with 14 bases between. Germline CDR1 and CDR2: MGHDK and SYGVNS. This CDR3 is CASSERGGWAYNEQFF. CDR3 DNA sequence: TGTGCCAGCAGTGAGAGAGGGGGGTGGGCCTACAATGAGCAGTTCTTC.

The chain employs TRBV19 and TRBJ1-3; D is unresolved. CDR3 length: 17 amino acids. Germline loops: CDR1 LNHDA, CDR2 SQIVND (reference sequence). Trimming shortened V by 6 bases and J by 0 bases, and 18 bases separated the two germline ends. This CDR3 reads CASSPLEGALSGNTIYF. The CDR3 DNA is TGTGCCAGTAGCCCCTTGGAAGGAGCCCTCTCTGGAAACACCATATATTTT. Complete variable domain (other parts from reference TRBV19 and TRBJ1-3): DGGITQSPKYLFRKEGQNVTLSCEQNLNHDAMYWYRQDPGQGLRLIYYSQIVNDFQKGDIAEGYSVSREKKESFPLTVTSAQKNPTAFYLCASSPLEGALSGNTIYFGEGSWLTVV.

Points on this clone: Other DNA sequences in this sample translate to the same CDR3. V usage is TRBV9 and J usage is TRBJ2-3; no clear D. Trimming left V 0 bases short and J 6 bases short, with 5 bases between. Germline values: CDR1 SGDLS, CDR2 YYNGEE. This CDR3 contains 12 residues. CDR3 nucleotide sequence: TGTGCCAGCAGCGTAGGAGAGGATACGCAGTATTTT. Protein sequence: CASSVGEDTQYF.

In the case of this clone: The sample carries other DNA sequences with the same CDR3. The rearrangement joins TRBV5-1 to TRBJ2-7, with D maybe TRBD1 (6 bases). The CDR3 sequence is 13 residues long. The V end was cut by 4 bases, the J end by 3 bases, with 11 bases between. In germline, CDR1 is SGHRS, CDR2 YFSETQ. The CDR3 loop is CASSLTGLYEQYF. For the CDR3, the DNA is TGCGCCAGCAGCCTAACAGGGCTCTACGAGCAGTACTTC.

The chain is built from TRBV30 and TRBJ2-7, with 7 positions matching TRBD2. J gave up 5 bases and V 1 base, and 8 bases lay outside the gene matches. CDR1 and CDR2 from the germline V gene are GTSNPN and SVGIG (reference sequence). The CDR3 runs to 14 residues. The CDR3, as DNA: TGTGCCTGGAGTGGTACCGGGGGGTTGGACGAGCAGTACTTC. It specifies CAWSGTGGLDEQYF.

This chain links TRBV10-3 with TRBJ2-7; D gene uncertain. This CDR3 contains 11 residues. Trimming removed 10 bases from V and 4 bases from J, with 11 bases in between. Germline-derived CDR1 and CDR2 are ENHRY and SYGVKD. CDR3 amino acids: CATLDGYEQYF. CDR3 DNA sequence: TGTGCCACCTTGGATGGGTACGAGCAGTACTTC.

Worth noting for this clone: At one end, the junction sequence differs from germline, possibly due to a read error. The genes are TRBV6-5 and TRBJ2-2; D unresolved. Germline values: CDR1 MNHEY, CDR2 SVGAGI. The CDR3 has 14 residues. The CDR3: CASSWVSNTGELFF. The DNA for the CDR3 is TGTGCCAGCAGTTGGGTCTCGAATACCGGGGAGCTGTTTTTT.

This clone was recorded once. Other DNA sequences in this sample translate to the same CDR3. CDR3 in amino acids: CASSVEGDNQPQHF. CDR3 nucleotides: TGTGCCAGCAGCGTAGAGGGGGACAATCAGCCCCAGCATTTT. The chain couples TRBV9 to TRBJ1-5; the D gene is possibly TRBD1 (6 bases). V lost 0 bases and J lost 3, with 7 bases in between. Germline V CDR1 and CDR2: SGDLS, YYNGEE. The CDR3 extends over 14 amino acids. Together with reference TRBV9 and TRBJ1-5, the CDR3 gives the full variable domain: DSGVTQTPKHLITATGQRVTLRCSPRSGDLSVYWYQQSLDQGLQFLIQYYNGEERAKGNILERFSAQQFPDLHSELNLSSLELGDSALYFCASSVEGDNQPQHFGDGTRLSIL.

The chain carries TRBV28 and TRBJ1-1; D is undetermined. The CDR3 runs 13 residues. The germline V gene has CDR1 MDHEN and CDR2 SYDVKM. Trimming shortened V by 3 bases and J by 10 bases, and 15 bases separated the two germline ends. The CDR3 region has the DNA TGTGCCAGCAGTTTCTCTCCGACTCATGCAGCTTTCTTT. Translating it yields CASSFSPTHAAFF.

The chain carries TRBV30 and TRBJ1-1; weak D call: TRBD1 (5 bases). The germline CDR1 and CDR2 sequences are GTSNPN and SVGIG (reference sequence). The CDR3 spans 14 residues. V lost 1 base, J lost 4 bases, and 13 bases lay in between. The CDR3 sequence: CAWSGKAGRTEAFF. The CDR3 coding sequence is TGTGCCTGGAGTGGAAAGGCAGGGCGCACTGAAGCTTTCTTT.

The genes are TRBV10-2 and TRBJ1-2, with TRBD1 matching over 9 bases. Germline CDR1 reads WSHSY; CDR2 reads SAAADI. The CDR3 is made up of 16 amino acids. The V gene end was trimmed by 0 bases and the J gene end by 8 bases; junction bases not matched to a gene: 10. The CDR3 DNA follows: TGCGCCAGCAGTGAGTCGACTGGAGGACAGGGGCAAGGCTACACCTTC. Residues: CASSESTGGQGQGYTF.

This chain connects TRBV7-6 to TRBJ2-3, with 7 bases identical to TRBD1. J lost 4 bases, V lost 4 bases, and 8 bases had no gene match. The germline V gene has CDR1 SGHVS and CDR2 FNYEAQ. The CDR3 has 15 residues. CDR3 in amino acids: CASSSLTGRADTQYF. CDR3 nucleotide sequence: TGTGCCAGCAGCTCCCTGACAGGGAGAGCAGATACGCAGTATTTT.

The rearrangement uses TRBV6-5 and TRBJ2-5; 7 nucleotides agree with TRBD2. CDR1 is MNHEY, CDR2 SVGAGI, per germline. V dropped 2 bases and J dropped 1; count of bases not matched to a gene: 4. There are 15 residues in the CDR3. The CDR3 DNA follows: TGTGCCAGCAGTTACGCGGGCGGGGGCCAAGAGACCCAGTACTTC. Protein product: CASSYAGGGQETQYF.